The next 19 T cell receptor beta chains were all read from a single sample in a study of glioma-infiltrating T cells after dendritic cell vaccination. The data were produced by immunoSEQ multiplex PCR, yet TCRdb's version contains in-frame clones alone and is incomplete. Among 45,000 to 60,000 clones listed, around 85% were seen once. The time point denotes: after dendritic cell vaccination, including at tumor progression/relapse. Sequencing used blood, obtained after dendritic cell vaccination. All receptors come from a human donor with glioblastoma.

The chain links TRBV30 to TRBJ1-2; D might be TRBD1 (5 bases). V was shortened by 2 bases and J by 3 bases, with 10 bases between the two germline ends. CDR1 and CDR2 from the germline V gene are GTSNPN and SVGIG (reference sequence). The CDR3 is made up of 13 amino acids. CDR3 amino acids: CAWSIRGDYGYTF. CDR3 sequence (DNA): TGTGCCTGGAGTATTAGGGGCGACTATGGCTACACCTTC. The full variable domain, with the rest looked up from reference TRBV30 and TRBJ1-2, is SQTIHQWPATLVQPVGSPLSLECTVEGTSNPNLYWYRQAAGRGLQLLFYSVGIGQISSEVPQNLSASRPQDRQFILSSKKLLLSDSGFYLCAWSIRGDYGYTFGSGTRLTVV.

This chain connects TRBV7-3 to TRBJ2-2; 12 bases are a match to TRBD2. The V and J ends lost 2 bases and 5 bases, in that order; junction bases with no gene match: 9. The CDR3 extends over 18 amino acids. Germline loops: CDR1 SGHTA, CDR2 FQGTGA. In DNA form, the CDR3 reads TGTGCCAGCAGCTTATTCGGCCTAGCGGGGGGGCAGACCGGGGAGCTGTTTTTT. Translation: CASSLFGLAGGQTGELFF.

The V call is TRBV13, the J call TRBJ1-3; D not resolved. V shed 1 base and J shed 0 bases, with 7 bases lying between them. CDR1 and CDR2 from the germline V gene are PRHDT and FYEKMQ (reference sequence). This CDR3 has 15 amino acids. CDR3 sequence reads: CASSLALISGNTIYF. CDR3 DNA: TGTGCCAGCAGCTTAGCACTGATCTCTGGAAACACCATATATTTT.

J is TRBJ2-5 and V is TRBV18; no clear D. Germline V CDR1 and CDR2: KGHSH, LQKENI. Trimming pared 2 bases from V and 0 bases from J, leaving 7 bases between. The CDR3 covers 14 residues. In DNA, the CDR3 is TGTGCCAGCTCACCAGGTGGCTACCAAGAGACCCAGTACTTC. This codes for CASSPGGYQETQYF.

V and J are TRBV6-1 and TRBJ2-2, with 7 bases lining up with TRBD1. The germline V gene encodes CDR1 MNHNS and CDR2 SASEGT. Germline trimming cut 7 bases from V and 4 bases from J; bases unmatched to any gene: 3. The CDR3 loop spans 13 amino acids. CDR3: CASTRGRTGELFF. CDR3 in DNA: TGTGCCAGCACTAGGGGGCGCACCGGGGAGCTGTTTTTT.

J is TRBJ1-6 and V is TRBV30, with 9 bases matching TRBD1. V was clipped by 2 bases and J by 14 bases; unmatched bases: 7. In germline, CDR1 is GTSNPN, CDR2 SVGIG (reference sequence). This CDR3 comprises 13 residues. CDR3 nucleotides: TGTGCCTGGAGTAAGGACAGGGGCAGGACCCTCCACTTT. Amino acids: CAWSKDRGRTLHF. The whole variable domain, remainder taken from reference TRBV30 and TRBJ1-6, is SQTIHQWPATLVQPVGSPLSLECTVEGTSNPNLYWYRQAAGRGLQLLFYSVGIGQISSEVPQNLSASRPQDRQFILSSKKLLLSDSGFYLCAWSKDRGRTLHFGNGTRLTVT.

This rearrangement joins TRBV7-3 to TRBJ2-3, with TRBD2 matching 7 bases. Per germline, CDR1 SGHTA and CDR2 FQGTGA. This CDR3 comprises 17 residues. The V segment lost 1 base and the J segment 6 bases; nucleotides outside the gene matches: 13. The CDR3: CASSLNLIGEGKDTQYF. The DNA for the CDR3 is TGTGCCAGCAGCTTAAATCTTATAGGGGAGGGGAAGGATACGCAGTATTTT. Drawing the rest from reference TRBV7-3 and TRBJ2-3, the complete variable domain is GAGVSQTPSNKVTEKGKYVELRCDPISGHTALYWYRQSLGQGPEFLIYFQGTGAADDSGLPNDRFFAVRPEGSVSTLKIQRTERGDSAVYLCASSLNLIGEGKDTQYFGPGTRLTVL.

The V call is TRBV7-9, the J call TRBJ2-5; D is uncertain. The end of the DNA aligns better with TRBJ2-7, so the J call may be wrong. In germline, CDR1 is SEHNR, CDR2 FQNEAQ (reference sequence). The CDR3 runs 13 residues. CDR3 DNA: TGTGCCAGCAGGAACTTGAAGTTTTACGAGCAGTACTTC. It yields the protein CASRNLKFYEQYF.

The chain combines TRBV12-5 with TRBJ2-7; weak D call: TRBD1 (5 bases). Trimming took off 2 bases at V and 0 bases at J, with 20 bases between the two ends. CDR3 length equals 18 residues. The germline V gene has CDR1 LGHNT and CDR2 FRNRAP. The CDR3 region has the DNA TGTGCTAGTGGTTTGTCCCACTGGGGCAGGACGTACTCCTACGAGCAGTACTTC. This translates into CASGLSHWGRTYSYEQYF.

V usage is TRBV18 and J usage is TRBJ2-1; the match to TRBD1 covers 9 bases. This CDR3 has 15 residues. Trimming removed 6 bases from V and 1 base from J; junction bases left unmatched: 4. CDR1 KGHSH and CDR2 LQKENI come from the germline V gene. This chain's CDR3 is CASSLDRGSYNEQFF. The CDR3 nucleotides read TGTGCCAGCTCTCTCGACAGGGGGTCCTACAATGAGCAGTTCTTC. Looking up the rest from reference TRBV18 and TRBJ2-1 gives the full variable domain: NAGVMQNPRHLVRRRGQEARLRCSPMKGHSHVYWYRQLPEEGLKFMVYLQKENIIDESGMPKERFSAEFPKEGPSILRIQQVVRGDSAAYFCASSLDRGSYNEQFFGPGTRLTVL.

Comments on this clone: This specimen includes other DNA sequences encoding the same CDR3. The genes are TRBV2 and TRBJ2-1, with TRBD2 matching over 11 bases. This CDR3 spans 15 amino acids. From germline, CDR1 is SNHLY and CDR2 FYNNEI. V lost 6 bases and J lost 5; bases outside the gene matches: 6. CDR3 DNA sequence: TGTGCCAGCAGACCCCTAGCGGGGGGCAACAATGAGCAGTTCTTC. Encoded protein: CASRPLAGGNNEQFF. Together with reference TRBV2 and TRBJ2-1, the CDR3 gives the full variable domain: EPEVTQTPSHQVTQMGQEVILRCVPISNHLYFYWYRQILGQKVEFLVSFYNNEISEKSEIFDDQFSVERPDGSNFTLKIRSTKLEDSAMYFCASRPLAGGNNEQFFGPGTRLTVL.

V usage is TRBV4-2 and J usage is TRBJ2-3; D is perhaps TRBD1 (7 bases). The CDR3 is 16 residues long. V lost 0 bases to trimming and J lost 5 bases, with 15 bases between them. CDR1 and CDR2 from the germline V gene are LGHNA and YNFKEQ. The CDR3 spells CASSQDQGGWGDTQYF. CDR3 nucleotide sequence: TGTGCCAGCAGCCAAGATCAGGGGGGTTGGGGAGATACGCAGTATTTT.

This rearrangement joins TRBV5-1 to TRBJ2-3, with 7 bases matching TRBD1. The germline CDR1 and CDR2 sequences are SGHRS and YFSETQ. The ends lost 2 bases at V and 1 base at J; junction bases unmatched: 13. CDR3 length equals 18 residues. As DNA, the CDR3 is TGCGCCAGCAGCTTAAATGGTCCCGGGACAGTTCGCACAGATACGCAGTATTTT. The encoded protein is CASSLNGPGTVRTDTQYF.

Only a few counts were recorded for this clone. V and J are TRBV5-4 and TRBJ2-1; D is perhaps TRBD1 (6 bases). Per germline, CDR1 SGHNT and CDR2 YYREEE (reference sequence). Trimming shortened V by 4 bases and J by 6 bases, and 20 bases separated the two germline ends. The CDR3 is 16 residues long. The CDR3 sequence is CASSGTGFWASNEQFF. The CDR3 nucleotides are TGTGCCAGCAGCGGAACAGGGTTTTGGGCTAGCAATGAGCAGTTCTTC. The full variable domain, in which reference TRBV5-4 and TRBJ2-1 provide the parts outside the CDR3, is ETGVTQSPTHLIKTRGQQVTLRCSSQSGHNTVSWYQQALGQGPQFIFQYYREEENGRGNFPPRFSGLQFPNYSSELNVNALELDDSALYLCASSGTGFWASNEQFFGPGTRLTVL.

Only one count was recorded for this clone. The genes are TRBV13 and TRBJ2-7; the D gene is possibly TRBD2 (5 bases). There are 13 residues in the CDR3. Germline V gene sequence: CDR1 PRHDT, CDR2 FYEKMQ (reference sequence). V was shortened by 6 bases and J by 11 bases, with 20 bases between the two germline ends. The CDR3 coding sequence is TGTGCCAGCAGTCCGCATCTCGGGGTTCCGAAGTACTTC. Protein: CASSPHLGVPKYF. Full variable domain (outside the CDR3, taken from reference TRBV13 and TRBJ2-7): AAGVIQSPRHLIKEKRETATLKCYPIPRHDTVYWYQQGPGQDPQFLISFYEKMQSDKGSIPDRFSAQQFSDYHSELNMSSLELGDSALYFCASSPHLGVPKYFGPGTRLTVT.

The chain recombines TRBV2 with TRBJ1-1; D call uncertain. The CDR3 is made up of 13 amino acids. CDR1 is SNHLY and CDR2 is FYNNEI in the germline V gene. V was cut by 6 bases and J by 1 base, with 9 bases left in between. The CDR3 sequence is CASSPNRNTEAFF. The CDR3 region has the DNA TGTGCCAGCAGCCCCAACAGGAACACTGAAGCTTTCTTT.

This chain uses TRBV10-2 with TRBJ1-4; 10 bases fit TRBD1. J gave up 8 bases and V 3 bases, and 6 bases lay outside the gene matches. Germline V gene lookup returns CDR1 WSHSY and CDR2 SAAADI. The CDR3 spans 15 residues. CDR3 amino acids: CASSDRGTGEEKLFF. The DNA for the CDR3 is TGCGCCAGCAGTGATAGAGGGACAGGGGAGGAAAAACTGTTTTTT.

The chain is built from TRBV19 and TRBJ1-5, with TRBD1 matching over 7 bases. This CDR3 is 17 amino acids long. V trimming: 1 base; J trimming: 5 bases; junction bases outside the gene matches: 11. Germline loops: CDR1 LNHDA, CDR2 SQIVND (reference sequence). The CDR3 bases are TGTGCCAGTAGTATAGTGGGGGGACAGTATTTCCATCAGCCCCAGCATTTT. Encoded protein: CASSIVGGQYFHQPQHF.

The gene calls are TRBV6-1 and TRBJ2-5; 15 bases agree with TRBD2. CDR1 is MNHNS and CDR2 is SASEGT in the germline V gene. V shed 6 bases and J 2 bases; nucleotides not matched to a gene: 1. The CDR3 is made up of 15 amino acids. In DNA, the CDR3 is TGTGCCAGCAGGGGACTAGCGGGGGGTCAAGAGACCCAGTACTTC. Translation: CASRGLAGGQETQYF.